The clone carrying this T cell receptor beta chain appeared a few times. The target antigen is unknown. This record belongs to a study of cytomegalovirus exposure and HLA in healthy donors. Nominal health characterized the donors when sampled, though unrecorded immune exposures were likely. With 60 Vbeta and 13 Jbeta primers, the PCR was carried out. In the original workflow: Roughly 11 million of the roughly 80 million unique TCR beta chains counted in a later analysis were shared. TCRdb's copy holds only in-frame clones and misses some; the assay was immunoSEQ multiplex PCR. D and trimming come from the DNA, and the V and J calls and clone size come from that table. The sample yields 150,000 to 200,000 clones, roughly 73% seen once. This CDR3 is built from 15 residues. Germline V gene lookup returns CDR1 MRHNA and CDR2 SNTAGT. The trim removed 2 bases at V and 4 bases at J, leaving 5 bases unmatched.

Study-wide results and limits: It was in a later analysis that TCR association rates were seen to vary by HLA locus, highest for DRB1 and lowest for HLA-C. The productive fraction for most TCR beta V segments was about 87% or about 30% in an earlier analysis.

This sequence originates from a man aged 18 to 30 in good health and CMV-seropositive. The sample comprised PBMCs. This chain joins TRBV6-4 and TRBJ2-3; 8 bases fit TRBD1. DNA of the CDR3: TGTGCCAGCAGTGACGGGGCAGGGGGCGCAGATACGCAGTATTTT. It encodes CASSDGAGGADTQYF.